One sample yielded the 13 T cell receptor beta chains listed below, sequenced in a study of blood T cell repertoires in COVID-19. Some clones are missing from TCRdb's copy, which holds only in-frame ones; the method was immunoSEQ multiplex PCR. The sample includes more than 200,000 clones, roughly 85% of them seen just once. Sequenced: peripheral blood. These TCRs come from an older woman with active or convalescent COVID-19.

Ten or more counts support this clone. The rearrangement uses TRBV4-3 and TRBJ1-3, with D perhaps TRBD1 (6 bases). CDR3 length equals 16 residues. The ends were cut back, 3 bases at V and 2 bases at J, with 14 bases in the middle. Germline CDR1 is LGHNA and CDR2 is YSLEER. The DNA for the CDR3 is TGCGCCAGCAGCCAGTACACAGGGCAAACTGGAAACACCATATATTTT. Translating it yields CASSQYTGQTGNTIYF.

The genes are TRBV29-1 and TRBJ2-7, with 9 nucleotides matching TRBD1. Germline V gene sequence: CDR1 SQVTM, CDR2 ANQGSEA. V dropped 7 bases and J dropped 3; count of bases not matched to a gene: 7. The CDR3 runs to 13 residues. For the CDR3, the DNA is TGCAGCGCTACGACAGGGGGGGTCTACGAGCAGTACTTC. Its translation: CSATTGGVYEQYF.

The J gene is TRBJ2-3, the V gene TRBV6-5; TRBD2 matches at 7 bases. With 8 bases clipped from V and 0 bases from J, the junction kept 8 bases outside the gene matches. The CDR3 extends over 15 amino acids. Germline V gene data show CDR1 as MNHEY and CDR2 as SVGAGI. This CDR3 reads CASGGGRTSTDTQYF. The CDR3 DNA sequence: TGTGCCAGCGGGGGGGGGAGGACTAGCACAGATACGCAGTATTTT.

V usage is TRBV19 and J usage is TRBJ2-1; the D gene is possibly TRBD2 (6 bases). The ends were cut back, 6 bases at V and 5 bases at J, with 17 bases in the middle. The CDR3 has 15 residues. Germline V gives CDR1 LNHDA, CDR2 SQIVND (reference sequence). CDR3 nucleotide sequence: TGTGCCAGTAGCAAAGTGTCTAGCGCTAACAATGAGCAGTTCTTC. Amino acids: CASSKVSSANNEQFF.

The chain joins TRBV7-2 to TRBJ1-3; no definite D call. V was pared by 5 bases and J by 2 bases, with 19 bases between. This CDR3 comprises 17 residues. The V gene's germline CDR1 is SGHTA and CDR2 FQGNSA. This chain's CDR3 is CASSRYPFRETGNTIYF. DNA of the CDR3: TGTGCCAGCAGCCGCTACCCATTCCGGGAAACTGGAAACACCATATATTTT.

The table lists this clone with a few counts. CDR3 region: CASSQGLGENYEQYF. DNA of the CDR3: TGTGCCAGCAGCCAAGGTCTTGGAGAAAACTACGAGCAGTACTTC. The chain is built from TRBV3-1 (or the pseudogene TRBV3-2) and TRBJ2-7; D is unclear. CDR1 and CDR2 from the germline V gene are LGHDT and YNNKEL (reference sequence). CDR3 size: 15 residues. Trimming removed 1 base at V and 3 bases at J, with 13 bases between.

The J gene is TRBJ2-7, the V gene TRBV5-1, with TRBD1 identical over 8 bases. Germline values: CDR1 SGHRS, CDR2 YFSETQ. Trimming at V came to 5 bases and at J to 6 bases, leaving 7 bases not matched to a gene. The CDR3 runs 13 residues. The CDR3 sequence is CASSPGGASEQYF. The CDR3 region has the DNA TGCGCCAGCAGTCCAGGGGGCGCGTCCGAGCAGTACTTC. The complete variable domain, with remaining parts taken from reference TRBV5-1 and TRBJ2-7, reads KAGVTQTPRYLIKTRGQQVTLSCSPISGHRSVSWYQQTPGQGLQFLFEYFSETQRNKGNFPGRFSGRQFSNSRSEMNVSTLELGDSALYLCASSPGGASEQYFGPGTRLTVT.

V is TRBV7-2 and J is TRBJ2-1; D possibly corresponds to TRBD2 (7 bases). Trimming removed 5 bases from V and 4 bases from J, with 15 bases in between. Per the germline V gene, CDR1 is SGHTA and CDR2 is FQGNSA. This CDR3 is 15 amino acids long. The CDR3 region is CASSLGRGPYNEQFF. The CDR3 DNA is TGTGCCAGCAGCCTCGGGCGGGGGCCTTACAATGAGCAGTTCTTC.

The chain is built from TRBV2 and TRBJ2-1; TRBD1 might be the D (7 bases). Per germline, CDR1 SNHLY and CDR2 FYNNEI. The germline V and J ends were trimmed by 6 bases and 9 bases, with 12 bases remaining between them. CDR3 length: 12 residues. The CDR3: CASRGQGGEQFF. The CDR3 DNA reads TGTGCCAGCAGAGGGCAGGGGGGTGAGCAGTTCTTC.

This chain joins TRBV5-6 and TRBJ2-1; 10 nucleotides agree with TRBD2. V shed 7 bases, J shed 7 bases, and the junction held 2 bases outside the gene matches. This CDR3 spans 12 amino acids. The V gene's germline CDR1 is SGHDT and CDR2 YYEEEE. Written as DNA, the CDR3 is TGTGCCAGCCTGACTAGCGGGAATGAGCAGTTCTTC. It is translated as CASLTSGNEQFF.

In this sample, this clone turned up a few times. CDR3: CASSRSSGLEGDTQYF. Here the CDR3 DNA reads TGTGCCAGCAGCCGCTCCTCCGGACTGGAGGGGGATACGCAGTATTTT. The gene calls are TRBV27 and TRBJ2-3, with D possibly TRBD2 on 6 matching bases. This CDR3 has 16 residues. CDR1 MNHEY and CDR2 SMNVEV come from the germline V gene (reference sequence). V was cut by 6 bases and J by 6 bases, with 22 bases left in between.

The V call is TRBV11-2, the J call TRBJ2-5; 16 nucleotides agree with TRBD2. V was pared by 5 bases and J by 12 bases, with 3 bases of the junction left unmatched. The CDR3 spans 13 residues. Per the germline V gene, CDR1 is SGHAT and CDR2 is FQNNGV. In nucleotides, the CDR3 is TGTGCCAGCAGCCCAGGGACTAGCGGGGGGGAGTACTTC. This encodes CASSPGTSGGEYF.

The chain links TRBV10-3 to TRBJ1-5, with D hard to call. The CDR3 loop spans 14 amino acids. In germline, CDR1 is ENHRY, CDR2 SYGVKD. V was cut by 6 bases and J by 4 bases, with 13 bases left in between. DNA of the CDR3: TGTGCCATCAGCGATCGTAAGACTAATCAGCCCCAGCATTTT. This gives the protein CAISDRKTNQPQHF.